This T cell receptor (beta chain) derives from a study of blood T cell repertoires in COVID-19. The authors' processing: Reference gene primer amplification gave nucleated cell count estimates. Only in-frame clones appear in the TCRdb table, and some are missing; sequencing was by immunoSEQ multiplex PCR. V and J calls and clone size are copied from that table; D and trimming were computed from the DNA. Here the sample spans around 330,000 clones, 80% to 90% being singletons. CDR3 length equals 15 residues. Germline loops: CDR1 SEHNR, CDR2 FQNEAQ (reference sequence). The ends lost 8 bases at V and 4 bases at J; junction bases unmatched: 12.

This receptor was taken from a woman in her late teens or twenties who had recovered from COVID-19. Sequenced sample: PBMCs or T cells enriched from blood (not recorded which). The V call is TRBV7-9, the J call TRBJ1-2; 8 nucleotides agree with TRBD1. The CDR3: CASSGQGSYRYGYTF. CDR3 bases: TGTGCCAGCTCCGGACAGGGAAGCTATCGCTATGGCTACACCTTC.